Listed below are T cell receptor beta chains from one sample, sequenced in a study of identical twins. TCRdb used MiXCR to reprocess the 5' RACE reads, holding one entry per CDR3 protein. The data contain 400,000 to 550,000 distinct CDR3 sequences, 20% to 25% of them singletons. The sample was also linked to a second study, of T cells expressing NK-cell markers.

Sequenced sample: CD4+ T cells sorted from blood. The receptors originated from a woman aged 18-29 years in good health. The CDR3 runs from the conserved cysteine through the conserved F or W. Each record gives: CDR3 length, clone size, D gene, J gene, V gene, CDR3 protein, CDR3 DNA. D genes are given only for firm matches. Where a row states a size, it is once, few, many or the class of an expanded clone; other rows omit it.

length: 11
size: .
D: .
J: TRBJ2-3
V: TRBV20-1
CDR3: CSAARGSPEYF
DNA: TGCAGTGCCGCGAGGGGCAGCCCAGAGTATTTT

length: 15
size: .
D: TRBD2
J: TRBJ2-1
V: TRBV5-6
CDR3: CASSLRGLANNEQFF
DNA: TGTGCCAGCAGCTTGAGGGGACTAGCGAACAATGAGCAGTTCTTC

length: 15
size: many
D: .
J: TRBJ1-2
V: TRBV29-1
CDR3: CSVGGPSRGEYGYTF
DNA: TGCAGCGTTGGAGGCCCGAGTAGGGGAGAGTATGGCTACACCTTC

length: 16
size: few
D: TRBD2
J: TRBJ2-7
V: TRBV10-3
CDR3: CAISGPTTSGRYEQYF
DNA: TGTGCCATCAGTGGCCCCACGACTAGCGGGAGGTACGAGCAGTACTTC

length: 14
size: few
D: .
J: TRBJ2-1
V: TRBV7-2
CDR3: CASSLVLDRGEQFF
DNA: TGTGCCAGCAGCTTAGTATTGGATAGGGGTGAGCAGTTCTTC

length: 12
size: few
D: TRBD1
J: TRBJ1-1
V: TRBV20-1
CDR3: CSARQGSTEAFF
DNA: TGCAGTGCTCGACAGGGAAGTACTGAAGCTTTCTTT

length: 16
size: .
D: TRBD2
J: TRBJ2-7
V: TRBV6-1
CDR3: CASRGLAGLPSYEQYF
DNA: TGTGCCAGCAGGGGACTAGCGGGACTACCCTCCTACGAGCAGTACTTC

length: 13
size: .
D: .
J: TRBJ2-3
V: TRBV20-1
CDR3: CSASLEEPNTQYF
DNA: TGCAGTGCGAGTTTGGAGGAACCTAATACGCAGTATTTT

length: 13
size: few
D: .
J: TRBJ2-7
V: TRBV12-5
CDR3: CASGFGGTYEQYF
DNA: TGTGCTAGTGGTTTCGGGGGTACCTACGAGCAGTACTTC

length: 14
size: .
D: .
J: TRBJ2-1
V: TRBV29-1
CDR3: CSVDARGKNNEQFF
DNA: TGCAGCGTTGACGCGAGGGGTAAAAACAATGAGCAGTTCTTC

length: 15
size: .
D: .
J: TRBJ1-5
V: TRBV27
CDR3: CASSSTMYSNQPQHF
DNA: TGTGCCAGCAGTTCTACTATGTATAGCAATCAGCCCCAGCATTTT

length: 10
size: .
D: TRBD2
J: TRBJ2-1
V: TRBV2
CDR3: CASTGGEQFF
DNA: TGTGCCAGCACGGGAGGTGAGCAGTTCTTC

length: 18
size: few
D: .
J: TRBJ2-7
V: TRBV4-2
CDR3: CASSQLQMGGSISYEQYF
DNA: TGTGCCAGCAGCCAACTCCAAATGGGAGGAAGCATCTCCTACGAGCAGTACTTC

length: 17
size: .
D: TRBD2
J: TRBJ2-3
V: TRBV9
CDR3: CASSPLILAGVTDTQYF
DNA: TGTGCCAGCAGCCCCCTTATACTAGCGGGAGTAACAGATACGCAGTATTTT

length: 12
size: .
D: .
J: TRBJ2-1
V: TRBV20-1
CDR3: CSAPGGGNEQFF
DNA: TGCAGTGCTCCCGGAGGCGGAAATGAGCAGTTCTTC

length: 15
size: few
D: .
J: TRBJ2-1
V: TRBV6-5
CDR3: CASSSGTPRIGEQFF
DNA: TGTGCCAGCAGTTCCGGGACTCCTAGGATAGGGGAGCAGTTCTTC

length: 14
size: few
D: .
J: TRBJ1-6
V: TRBV5-1
CDR3: CASSLETPSSPLHF
DNA: TGCGCCAGCAGCTTGGAGACCCCTAGTTCACCCCTCCACTTT

length: 15
size: .
D: TRBD1
J: TRBJ2-7
V: TRBV10-3
CDR3: CAISEKGQGSYEQYF
DNA: TGTGCCATCAGTGAGAAAGGACAGGGTTCCTACGAGCAGTACTTC

length: 13
size: .
D: .
J: TRBJ2-1
V: TRBV5-1
CDR3: CASTGGGYNEQFF
DNA: TGCGCCAGCACAGGGGGGGGCTACAATGAGCAGTTCTTC

length: 16
size: .
D: TRBD1
J: TRBJ2-5
V: TRBV20-1
CDR3: CSARGGQGFLQETQYF
DNA: TGCAGTGCTAGGGGGGGACAGGGGTTCCTCCAAGAGACCCAGTACTTC

length: 17
size: .
D: TRBD1
J: TRBJ1-1
V: TRBV3-1
CDR3: CAFCPRSPGTGDTEAFF
DNA: TGTGCCTTCTGTCCCCGATCCCCCGGGACAGGGGACACTGAAGCTTTCTTT

length: 13
size: few
D: .
J: TRBJ2-2
V: TRBV29-1
CDR3: CSVGGHYTGELFF
DNA: TGCAGCGTTGGGGGACACTACACCGGGGAGCTGTTTTTT

length: 13
size: .
D: .
J: TRBJ2-5
V: TRBV10-1
CDR3: CASSLSAAETQYF
DNA: TGCGCCAGCTCCTTAAGTGCGGCCGAGACCCAGTACTTC

length: 15
size: many
D: .
J: TRBJ2-3
V: TRBV20-1
CDR3: CSARDRRVSTDTQYF
DNA: TGCAGTGCTAGAGATCGGAGGGTTAGCACAGATACGCAGTATTTT

length: 14
size: .
D: .
J: TRBJ2-5
V: TRBV20-1
CDR3: CSARTPGGKETQYF
DNA: TGCAGTGCCAGGACTCCTGGGGGGAAAGAGACCCAGTACTTC

length: 16
size: .
D: TRBD2
J: TRBJ2-1
V: TRBV7-9
CDR3: CASSSKEIAGGTEQFF
DNA: TGTGCCAGCAGCTCCAAGGAGATAGCGGGAGGGACGGAGCAGTTCTTC

length: 14
size: .
D: TRBD1
J: TRBJ2-7
V: TRBV20-1
CDR3: CSAIARGNSYEQYF
DNA: TGCAGTGCTATAGCCAGGGGGAACTCCTACGAGCAGTACTTC

length: 15
size: .
D: .
J: TRBJ1-2
V: TRBV7-8
CDR3: CASSLVADWGGGYTF
DNA: TGTGCCAGCAGCTTAGTTGCCGATTGGGGAGGTGGCTACACCTTC

length: 13
size: few
D: .
J: TRBJ2-3
V: TRBV20-1
CDR3: CSAMTGDGDTQYF
DNA: TGCAGTGCTATGACCGGGGATGGAGATACGCAGTATTTT

length: 13
size: few
D: .
J: TRBJ1-1
V: TRBV7-2
CDR3: CASSLGQRTEAFF
DNA: TGTGCCAGCAGCTTAGGGCAAAGGACTGAAGCTTTCTTT

length: 13
size: .
D: .
J: TRBJ2-7
V: TRBV20-1
CDR3: CSARVGPTYEQYF
DNA: TGCAGTGCTAGAGTAGGTCCAACCTACGAGCAGTACTTC

length: 14
size: .
D: .
J: TRBJ2-6
V: TRBV12-5
CDR3: CATGSGSGANVLTF
DNA: TGTGCTACCGGATCAGGGTCTGGGGCCAACGTCCTGACTTTC

length: 13
size: few
D: .
J: TRBJ1-2
V: TRBV12-3/TRBV12-4
CDR3: CASSASGFWGYTF
DNA: TGTGCCAGCAGTGCGTCAGGGTTTTGGGGCTACACCTTC

length: 12
size: .
D: TRBD2
J: TRBJ2-1
V: TRBV7-6
CDR3: CASSLSGRAQFF
DNA: TGTGCCAGCAGCCTTAGCGGGAGGGCCCAGTTCTTC

length: 15
size: once
D: .
J: TRBJ2-1
V: TRBV20-1
CDR3: CSARSTPTVRNEQFF
DNA: TGCAGTGCTAGATCCACTCCAACGGTCCGCAATGAGCAGTTCTTC

length: 15
size: few
D: TRBD1
J: TRBJ1-1
V: TRBV12-3/TRBV12-4
CDR3: CASSLPTGANTEAFF
DNA: TGTGCCAGCAGTCTCCCCACAGGGGCGAACACTGAAGCTTTCTTT

length: 11
size: .
D: .
J: TRBJ2-1
V: TRBV18
CDR3: CASNNGDEQFF
DNA: TGTGCCAGCAATAACGGCGATGAGCAGTTCTTC

length: 13
size: few
D: .
J: TRBJ2-7
V: TRBV5-5
CDR3: CASSFPPSYEQYF
DNA: TGTGCCAGCAGCTTCCCCCCCTCCTACGAGCAGTACTTC

length: 13
size: few
D: .
J: TRBJ2-7
V: TRBV10-2
CDR3: CASVPGVSYEQYF
DNA: TGCGCCAGCGTCCCGGGAGTATCCTACGAGCAGTACTTC

length: 16
size: few
D: TRBD1
J: TRBJ1-4
V: TRBV11-2
CDR3: CASSFLTGGANEKLFF
DNA: TGTGCCAGCAGCTTTCTTACAGGGGGAGCTAATGAAAAACTGTTTTTT

length: 15
size: few
D: .
J: TRBJ1-5
V: TRBV6-5
CDR3: CASSYLGGEEQPQHF
DNA: TGTGCCAGCAGTTACTTGGGGGGGGAAGAACAGCCCCAGCATTTT

length: 16
size: few
D: .
J: TRBJ2-3
V: TRBV4-2
CDR3: CASSQDQGRNTDTQYF
DNA: TGTGCCAGCAGCCAAGATCAGGGGCGGAACACAGATACGCAGTATTTT